A selection of T cell receptor beta chains follows, all from one sample in a study of neoadjuvant nivolumab and ipilimumab in lung cancer. Sequencing used immunoSEQ multiplex PCR; TCRdb keeps in-frame clones, though not all of them. The sample consists of roughly 28,000 clones, about three quarters of them appearing once. Sequences were derived from tumor tissue, sampled after neoadjuvant nivolumab, alone or with ipilimumab, at or shortly before surgery. The receptors originated from an adult with non-small cell lung cancer. CDR3s include the opening cysteine and the closing phenylalanine or tryptophan. A D gene is named only where the DNA matches it firmly. Clone size appears in some rows only: once, few, many, or a class for an expanded clone.

J: TRBJ1-4; D: NA; size: few; V: TRBV9; CDR3: CASSVGGQGGEKLFF; DNA: TGTGCCAGCAGCGTAGGCGGCCAGGGTGGGGAAAAACTGTTTTTT
J: TRBJ2-7; D: NA; size: once; V: TRBV2; CDR3: CASSESVAYEQYF; DNA: TGTGCCAGCAGTGAAAGCGTTGCCTACGAGCAGTACTTC
J: TRBJ1-1; D: NA; size: NA; V: TRBV6-6; CDR3: CASSYRARNTEAFF; DNA: TGTGCCAGCAGTTACAGGGCCCGGAACACTGAAGCTTTCTTT
J: TRBJ2-7; D: NA; size: NA; V: TRBV10-3; CDR3: CAIRQTDGEQYF; DNA: TGTGCCATCAGGCAGACAGACGGGGAGCAGTACTTC
J: TRBJ1-2; D: NA; size: NA; V: TRBV14; CDR3: CASSQGGARALWYGYTF; DNA: TGTGCCAGCAGCCAAGGGGGAGCCAGGGCCTTGTGGTATGGCTACACCTTC
J: TRBJ2-1; D: TRBD2; size: NA; V: TRBV18; CDR3: CASSLSGLAGKREQFF; DNA: TGTGCCAGCTCTCTAAGTGGACTAGCGGGGAAGCGTGAGCAGTTCTTC
J: TRBJ2-7; D: NA; size: NA; V: TRBV5-1; CDR3: CASSPEGRGSSEQYF; DNA: TGCGCCAGCAGTCCAGAGGGGAGGGGGTCAAGCGAGCAGTACTTC
J: TRBJ1-1; D: NA; size: NA; V: TRBV11-2; CDR3: CASSFTTADNTEAFF; DNA: TGTGCCAGCAGCTTTACGACGGCGGATAACACTGAAGCTTTCTTT
J: TRBJ1-1; D: TRBD1; size: NA; V: TRBV7-8; CDR3: CASSFISGGSEAFF; DNA: TGTGCCAGCAGCTTTATATCAGGGGGCTCTGAAGCTTTCTTT
J: TRBJ2-7; D: NA; size: NA; V: TRBV7-2; CDR3: CASSSGAYEQYF; DNA: TGTGCCAGCAGCTCCGGGGCCTACGAGCAGTACTTC
J: TRBJ2-7; D: NA; size: NA; V: TRBV6-1; CDR3: CASSSPRGKGYEQYF; DNA: TGTGCCAGCAGTTCCCCCCGGGGGAAAGGATACGAGCAGTACTTC
J: TRBJ2-7; D: NA; size: NA; V: TRBV6-5; CDR3: CASSLASSYEQYF; DNA: TGTGCCAGCAGTTTAGCGAGTTCCTACGAGCAGTACTTC
J: TRBJ1-1; D: NA; size: NA; V: TRBV11-3; CDR3: CASSLDRGGKTFF; DNA: TGTGCCAGCAGCTTAGATCGGGGAGGGAAAACTTTCTTT
J: TRBJ1-1; D: NA; size: NA; V: TRBV2; CDR3: CASSKGVGEAFF; DNA: TGTGCCAGCAGTAAGGGTGTGGGTGAAGCTTTCTTT
J: TRBJ2-3; D: NA; size: once; V: TRBV14; CDR3: CASSQDFVPLTDTQYF; DNA: TGTGCCAGCAGCCAAGATTTCGTCCCGCTAACAGATACGCAGTATTTT
J: TRBJ1-6; D: NA; size: NA; V: TRBV11-2; CDR3: CASSLDPGYNSPLHF; DNA: TGTGCCAGCAGCTTAGATCCGGGCTATAATTCACCCCTCCACTTT
J: TRBJ1-2; D: NA; size: NA; V: TRBV30; CDR3: CAWSVEPENYGYTF; DNA: TGTGCCTGGAGTGTTGAGCCGGAAAACTATGGCTACACCTTC
J: TRBJ2-5; D: NA; size: few; V: TRBV7-6; CDR3: CASSLRLEGTQYF; DNA: TGTGCCAGCAGCTTAAGGCTAGAGGGGACCCAGTACTTC
J: TRBJ2-5; D: NA; size: NA; V: TRBV30; CDR3: CAYGQNQETQYF; DNA: TGTGCCTACGGACAGAACCAAGAGACCCAGTACTTC
J: TRBJ1-1; D: NA; size: NA; V: TRBV11-2; CDR3: CASSLDTNTEAFF; DNA: TGTGCCAGCAGCTTAGATACGAACACTGAAGCTTTCTTT
J: TRBJ2-7; D: NA; size: few; V: TRBV12-2; CDR3: CASRHFGTQASEQYF; DNA: TGTGCAAGTCGCCACTTCGGGACCCAGGCCTCCGAGCAGTACTTC
J: TRBJ2-1; D: NA; size: large; V: TRBV10-2; CDR3: CASRPSSYNEQFF; DNA: TGCGCCAGCCGACCAAGCTCCTACAATGAGCAGTTCTTC
J: TRBJ2-1; D: NA; size: NA; V: TRBV9; CDR3: CASSASPSDEQFF; DNA: TGTGCCAGCAGCGCTTCCCCCTCGGATGAGCAGTTCTTC
J: TRBJ1-1; D: NA; size: NA; V: TRBV18; CDR3: CASSPIWEGEAFF; DNA: TGTGCCAGCTCACCAATCTGGGAAGGTGAAGCTTTCTTT
J: TRBJ2-2; D: NA; size: once; V: TRBV5-1; CDR3: CASSKGQNTGELFF; DNA: TGCGCCAGCAGCAAGGGACAGAACACCGGGGAGCTGTTTTTT
J: TRBJ2-4; D: NA; size: few; V: TRBV5-6; CDR3: CASSFRDGAKNIQYF; DNA: TGTGCCAGCAGCTTCAGGGATGGGGCCAAAAACATTCAGTACTTC
J: TRBJ1-6; D: NA; size: NA; V: TRBV4-1; CDR3: CASSQAEAGRSPLHF; DNA: TGCGCCAGCAGCCAAGCGGAGGCAGGGCGTTCACCCCTCCACTTT
J: TRBJ2-1; D: NA; size: NA; V: TRBV20-1; CDR3: CSAPDWNEQFF; DNA: TGCAGTGCCCCGGATTGGAATGAGCAGTTCTTC
J: TRBJ2-7; D: NA; size: NA; V: TRBV14; CDR3: CASSQEIVQSYEQYF; DNA: TGTGCCAGCAGCCAAGAAATCGTACAGTCTTACGAGCAGTACTTC
J: TRBJ1-2; D: NA; size: NA; V: TRBV19; CDR3: CASSIDRGRAYGYTF; DNA: TGTGCCAGTAGTATAGATAGGGGCAGGGCCTATGGCTACACCTTC
J: TRBJ2-2; D: TRBD2; size: NA; V: TRBV7-2; CDR3: CASSLAGSGGTGELFF; DNA: TGTGCCAGCAGCTTAGCGGGGAGCGGGGGCACCGGGGAGCTGTTTTTT
J: TRBJ2-5; D: NA; size: NA; V: TRBV7-2; CDR3: CASSLDRETQYF; DNA: TGTGCCAGCAGCTTAGACAGGGAGACCCAGTACTTC
J: TRBJ2-6; D: NA; size: NA; V: TRBV19; CDR3: CASRSSSSGANVLTF; DNA: TGTGCCAGTAGATCTTCAAGCTCTGGGGCCAACGTCCTGACTTTC
J: TRBJ2-5; D: NA; size: NA; V: TRBV7-2; CDR3: CASSPRIAQETQYF; DNA: TGTGCCAGCAGCCCCCGGATCGCCCAAGAGACCCAGTACTTC
J: TRBJ2-1; D: NA; size: few; V: TRBV11-1; CDR3: CASSLAATFNNEQFF; DNA: TGTGCCAGCAGCTTAGCCGCGACTTTCAACAATGAGCAGTTCTTC
J: TRBJ1-1; D: TRBD1; size: NA; V: TRBV6-1; CDR3: CASKQGVDTEAFF; DNA: TGTGCCAGCAAACAGGGGGTGGACACTGAAGCTTTCTTT
J: TRBJ1-1; D: TRBD1; size: NA; V: TRBV11-2; CDR3: CASSRGQVSLRNTEAFF; DNA: TGTGCCAGCAGCAGGGGACAGGTATCCCTCAGGAACACTGAAGCTTTCTTT
J: TRBJ2-7; D: TRBD2; size: NA; V: TRBV10-3; CDR3: CATHGGAGSYEQYF; DNA: TGTGCCACCCACGGGGGGGCCGGTTCCTACGAGCAGTACTTC
J: TRBJ1-1; D: NA; size: few; V: TRBV6-6; CDR3: CASSPTALDTEAFF; DNA: TGTGCCAGCTCTCCAACAGCCTTGGACACTGAAGCTTTCTTT
J: TRBJ2-7; D: TRBD2; size: NA; V: TRBV10-2; CDR3: CASRRGGGAYEQYF; DNA: TGCGCCAGCAGGCGGGGCGGGGGGGCTTACGAGCAGTACTTC
J: TRBJ1-1; D: NA; size: NA; V: TRBV5-5; CDR3: CASSLAANTEAFF; DNA: TGTGCCAGCAGCTTGGCAGCGAACACTGAAGCTTTCTTT
J: TRBJ2-5; D: NA; size: NA; V: TRBV6-6; CDR3: CASRQEAQETQYF; DNA: TGTGCCAGCAGACAGGAAGCCCAAGAGACCCAGTACTTC
J: TRBJ1-1; D: NA; size: NA; V: TRBV10-2; CDR3: CASSESDGLNTEAFF; DNA: TGCGCCAGCAGTGAGTCGGACGGTTTGAACACTGAAGCTTTCTTT
J: TRBJ1-2; D: TRBD1; size: few; V: TRBV19; CDR3: CASSFDRANYGYTF; DNA: TGTGCCAGTAGTTTCGACAGGGCTAACTATGGCTACACCTTC
J: TRBJ2-2; D: NA; size: NA; V: TRBV28; CDR3: CASSPPGRNTGELFF; DNA: TGTGCCAGCAGTCCACCGGGACGGAACACCGGGGAGCTGTTTTTT
J: TRBJ1-3; D: NA; size: NA; V: TRBV12-5; CDR3: CASAIWGVQTDTIYF; DNA: TGTGCTAGTGCCATCTGGGGGGTCCAGACGGACACCATATATTTT
J: TRBJ2-1; D: TRBD1; size: NA; V: TRBV11-2; CDR3: CASSPGTGFRYNEQFF; DNA: TGTGCCAGCAGCCCAGGGACAGGGTTTCGCTACAATGAGCAGTTCTTC
J: TRBJ1-1; D: NA; size: NA; V: TRBV7-9; CDR3: CASSLGGATEAFF; DNA: TGTGCCAGCAGCTTAGGGGGGGCAACTGAAGCTTTCTTT
J: TRBJ1-1; D: NA; size: NA; V: TRBV18; CDR3: CASSRSANAGAFF; DNA: TGTGCCAGCTCCAGGTCCGCTAACGCAGGGGCTTTCTTT
J: TRBJ1-1; D: TRBD1; size: NA; V: TRBV11-2; CDR3: CASSADRDDTEAFF; DNA: TGTGCCAGCAGCGCAGACAGGGACGACACTGAAGCTTTCTTT
J: TRBJ2-2; D: TRBD2; size: NA; V: TRBV7-9; CDR3: CASSLTSVAGEAGELFF; DNA: TGTGCCAGCAGCTTAACCTCAGTAGCGGGGGAAGCCGGGGAGCTGTTTTTT
J: TRBJ2-7; D: TRBD1; size: NA; V: TRBV5-1; CDR3: CASSWTGDSYEQYF; DNA: TGCGCCAGCAGCTGGACAGGGGACTCCTACGAGCAGTACTTC
J: TRBJ2-1; D: NA; size: NA; V: TRBV11-1; CDR3: CASSSGISYNEQFF; DNA: TGTGCCAGCAGCTCGGGGATAAGCTACAATGAGCAGTTCTTC
J: TRBJ2-7; D: NA; size: once; V: TRBV11-2; CDR3: CASSWYGGRGGEQYF; DNA: TGTGCCAGCAGCTGGTACGGCGGTCGGGGAGGAGAGCAGTACTTC
J: TRBJ2-1; D: TRBD1; size: NA; V: TRBV7-9; CDR3: CASSFQGVEQFF; DNA: TGTGCCAGCAGCTTCCAGGGGGTTGAGCAGTTCTTC
J: TRBJ1-2; D: TRBD1; size: NA; V: TRBV30; CDR3: CAWKRGRGGYTF; DNA: TGTGCCTGGAAGAGGGGGCGCGGTGGCTACACCTTC
J: TRBJ1-6; D: NA; size: NA; V: TRBV6-5; CDR3: CASSPYQINDSPLHF; DNA: TGTGCCAGCAGTCCCTATCAGATAAACGATTCACCCCTCCACTTT
J: TRBJ2-3; D: TRBD1; size: NA; V: TRBV5-1; CDR3: CASSGGQITDTQYF; DNA: TGCGCCAGCAGCGGGGGACAGATCACAGATACGCAGTATTTT
J: TRBJ1-2; D: NA; size: NA; V: TRBV5-4; CDR3: CASSSVTALGGYTF; DNA: TGTGCCAGCAGCTCCGTGACAGCCCTAGGCGGCTACACCTTC
J: TRBJ2-3; D: TRBD1; size: NA; V: TRBV10-1; CDR3: CASQQGGTDTQYF; DNA: TGCGCCAGTCAACAGGGGGGCACAGATACGCAGTATTTT